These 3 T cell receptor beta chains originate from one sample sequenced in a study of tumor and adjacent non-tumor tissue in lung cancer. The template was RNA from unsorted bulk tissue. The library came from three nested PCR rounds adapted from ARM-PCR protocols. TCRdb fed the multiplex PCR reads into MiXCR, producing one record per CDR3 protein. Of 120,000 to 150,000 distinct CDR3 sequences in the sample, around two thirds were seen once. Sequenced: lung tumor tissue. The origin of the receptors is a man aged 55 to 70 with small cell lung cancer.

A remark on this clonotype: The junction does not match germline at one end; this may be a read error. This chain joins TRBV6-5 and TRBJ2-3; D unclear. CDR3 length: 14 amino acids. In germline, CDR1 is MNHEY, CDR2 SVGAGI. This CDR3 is CANSDRWAGDTQYF. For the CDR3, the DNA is TGTGCCAACAGTGATCGCTGGGCCGGGGATACGCAGTATTTT.

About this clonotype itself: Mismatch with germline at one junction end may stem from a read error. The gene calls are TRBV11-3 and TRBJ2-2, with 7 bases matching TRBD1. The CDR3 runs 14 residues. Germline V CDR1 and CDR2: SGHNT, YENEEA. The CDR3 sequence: CASSRTGVTGELFF. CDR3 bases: TGTGCCAGCAGCCGCACAGGGGTGACCGGTGAGCTGTTTTTT.

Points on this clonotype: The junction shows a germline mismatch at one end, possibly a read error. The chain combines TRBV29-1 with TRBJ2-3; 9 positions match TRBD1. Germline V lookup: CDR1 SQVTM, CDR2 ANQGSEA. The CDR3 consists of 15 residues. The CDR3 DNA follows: TGCGGCGTTGAAGATGGACAGGGGTGGACAGATACGCAGTATTTT. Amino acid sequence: CGVEDGQGWTDTQYF.